The 10 T cell receptor beta chains in this list originate from one sample, sequenced in a study of PD-1 blockade in mismatch repair-deficient tumors. The table came from immunoSEQ multiplex PCR; TCRdb's copy has only in-frame clones and leaves some out. The table lists about 120,000 clones, roughly 90% of them singletons, with over 9.5% in the top ten. The specimen was peripheral blood, collected roughly 67 weeks after starting pembrolizumab. The source is an adult with mismatch repair-deficient cancer.

The V call is TRBV13, the J call TRBJ2-1; 13 bases line up with TRBD2. The length of the CDR3 is 16 residues. The germline V gene has CDR1 PRHDT and CDR2 FYEKMQ (reference sequence). The V segment lost 5 bases and the J segment 5 bases; nucleotides outside the gene matches: 6. Here the CDR3 reads CASSRGTSGDHNEQFF. CDR3 bases: TGTGCCAGCAGCCGGGGGACTAGCGGGGATCACAATGAGCAGTTCTTC.

V is TRBV28 and J is TRBJ2-1; 9 positions agree with TRBD1. With 6 bases clipped from V and 4 bases from J, the junction kept 10 bases outside the gene matches. The CDR3 is 16 residues long. The germline V gene encodes CDR1 MDHEN and CDR2 SYDVKM. The CDR3 protein is CASRPNPGQGYNEQFF. The CDR3 DNA reads TGTGCCAGCAGGCCTAATCCGGGACAGGGTTACAATGAGCAGTTCTTC.

V gene TRBV30 combines with J gene TRBJ1-5; 8 positions agree with TRBD1. Germline V gives CDR1 GTSNPN, CDR2 SVGIG (reference sequence). The CDR3 sequence is 17 residues long. V dropped 0 bases and J dropped 5; count of bases not matched to a gene: 12. CDR3 DNA: TGTGCCTGGAGTGTACCCCGGACAGGGTTAGGGGATCAGCCCCAGCATTTT. It codes for CAWSVPRTGLGDQPQHF.

The chain recombines TRBV4-1 with TRBJ2-7, with D perhaps being TRBD1 or TRBD2 (5 bases each). The CDR3 spans 15 residues. The V and J ends lost 4 bases and 4 bases respectively, with 17 bases between them. Germline CDR1 reads MGHRA; CDR2 reads YSYEKL. The CDR3 region has the DNA TGCGCCAGCAGCCTTCGGGTGGACGGGGCGTACGAGCAGTACTTC. This codes for CASSLRVDGAYEQYF.

The genes are TRBV5-6 and TRBJ2-6; D gene unclear. Looked up from germline, CDR1 is SGHDT and CDR2 is YYEEEE. Trimming left V 0 bases short and J 0 bases short, with 1 base between. The CDR3 extends over 14 amino acids. The CDR3 bases are TGTGCCAGCAGCTTGGGCTCTGGGGCCAACGTCCTGACTTTC. As protein: CASSLGSGANVLTF.

This sequence joins TRBV30 and TRBJ2-2; no definite D call. Germline CDR1 is GTSNPN and CDR2 is SVGIG (reference sequence). V gave up 6 bases and J gave up 5 bases, with 22 bases separating them. The CDR3 extends over 16 amino acids. CDR3 sequence reads: CACPSSPALPTGELFF. DNA for the CDR3: TGTGCCTGCCCCTCATCCCCGGCCCTCCCTACCGGGGAGCTGTTTTTT.

The chain uses TRBV25-1 and TRBJ1-1; tentatively, D is TRBD1 (5 bases). The CDR3 is 15 residues long. The germline V gene encodes CDR1 MGHDK and CDR2 SYGVNS. V was cut by 2 bases and J by 1 base, with 11 bases left in between. Here the CDR3 reads CASSETRGPNTEAFF. CDR3 in DNA: TGTGCCAGCAGTGAAACGAGGGGCCCGAACACTGAAGCTTTCTTT.

The genes are TRBV11-2 and TRBJ2-7; no clear D gene. The germline CDR1 and CDR2 sequences are SGHAT and FQNNGV. The CDR3 has 11 residues. Trimming shortened V by 4 bases and J by 3 bases, and 4 bases separated the two germline ends. CDR3 loop: CASSYYYEQYF. For the CDR3, the DNA is TGTGCCAGCAGCTACTACTACGAGCAGTACTTC.

The chain uses TRBV7-4 and TRBJ1-4; D ambiguous. From germline, CDR1 is SGHVT and CDR2 SQSDAQ. The V gene lost 5 bases and the J gene lost 0 bases, with 10 bases spanning the gap. The CDR3 loop spans 15 amino acids. The CDR3 region is CASSNTPPTNEKLFF. CDR3 nucleotides: TGTGCCAGCAGCAATACACCTCCAACTAATGAAAAACTGTTTTTT.

The V call is TRBV7-8, the J call TRBJ1-1, with D unclear. Germline V gene lookup returns CDR1 SGHVS and CDR2 FQNEAQ. CDR3 size: 17 residues. Trimming cost V 5 bases and J 3 bases, with 22 bases left between them. CDR3 residues: CASSQATESHWDTEAFF. CDR3 nucleotides: TGTGCCAGCAGCCAAGCTACGGAGTCCCACTGGGACACTGAAGCTTTCTTT.